The sample holds many counts of the clone carrying this TCR beta chain. The antigen remains undetermined. The data stem from a study of T cells in Graves' hyperthyroidism and ophthalmopathy. Study-wide findings and caveats: Ophthalmopathy was separated from stable hyperthyroidism by a 13 V-J model.

Researchers took RNA transcripts and amplified the TCR beta CDR3 regions from them. A set of HTBI primers served as the primers for a first-round RT-PCR of the TCR CDR3. TCRdb called the multiplex PCR reads again in MiXCR, with one record for every CDR3 protein. The sample includes about 560,000 distinct CDR3 sequences, approximately 15% of them seen just once. This CDR3 contains 18 residues. V was clipped by 3 bases and J by 0 bases, with 18 bases between them. The TCR originated in a young woman with Graves' hyperthyroidism. The V gene is TRBV12-3 or TRBV12-4, the J gene TRBJ1-5; D may be TRBD1 (6 bases). Material for sequencing was blood. The CDR3 coding sequence is TGTGCCAGCAGTTTTTTCGGGGGGGGCCGGAATAGCAATCAGCCCCAGCATTTT. This gives the protein CASSFFGGGRNSNQPQHF.